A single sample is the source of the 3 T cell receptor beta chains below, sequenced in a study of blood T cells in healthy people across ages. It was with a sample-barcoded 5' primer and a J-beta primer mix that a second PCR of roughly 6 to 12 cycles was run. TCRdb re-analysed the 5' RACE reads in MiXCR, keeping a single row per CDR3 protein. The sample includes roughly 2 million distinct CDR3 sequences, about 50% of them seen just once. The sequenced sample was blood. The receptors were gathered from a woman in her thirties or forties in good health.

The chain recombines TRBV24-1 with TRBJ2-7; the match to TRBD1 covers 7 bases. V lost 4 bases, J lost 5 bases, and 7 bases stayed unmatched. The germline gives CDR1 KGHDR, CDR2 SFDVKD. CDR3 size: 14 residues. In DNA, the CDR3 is TGTGCCACCAGTGACCCCGGACAGGTCCACGAGCAGTACTTC. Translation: CATSDPGQVHEQYF.

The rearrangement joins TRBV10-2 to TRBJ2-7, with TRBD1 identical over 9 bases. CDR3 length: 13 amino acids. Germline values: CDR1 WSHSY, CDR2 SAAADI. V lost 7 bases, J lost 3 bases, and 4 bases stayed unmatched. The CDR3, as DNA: TGCGCCAGCAAACGACAGGGGGACTACGAGCAGTACTTC. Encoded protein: CASKRQGDYEQYF.

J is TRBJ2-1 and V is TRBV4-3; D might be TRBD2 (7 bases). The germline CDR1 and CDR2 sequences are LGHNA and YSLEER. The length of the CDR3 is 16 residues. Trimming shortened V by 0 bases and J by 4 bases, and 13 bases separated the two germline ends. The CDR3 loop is CASSQDMGGPYNEQFF. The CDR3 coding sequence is TGCGCCAGCAGCCAAGATATGGGGGGGCCATACAATGAGCAGTTCTTC.